This entry describes one TCR beta chain. Sequenced by immunoSEQ multiplex PCR; TCRdb stores in-frame clones only, minus some. The sample includes about 350,000 clones, approximately 90% of them seen just once. The treatment here: about 20 received Ad26.COV2.S at low or high dose, single or two shots; 5 received placebo; per-sample allocation not given. Sampling was performed 63 days after the first vaccine or placebo injection. An Ad26 vector carrying the Wuhan-strain SARS-CoV-2 spike served as the vaccine. This sample stems from a study of Ad26.COV2.S vaccination and SARS-CoV-2 variants. Turning to the study itself: Intramuscular Ad26.COV2.S at 5x10^10 or 1x10^11 viral particles.

This receptor was taken from a person aged 18-60 years who received the Ad26.COV2.S COVID-19 vaccine or a placebo. The source material was peripheral blood, sampled in a trial of Ad26.COV2.S vaccine versus placebo.

CDR3 in DNA: TGTGCCAGCAGCCCTGGGACAGGTGCTAATGGGGAGCAGTACTTC. It encodes CASSPGTGANGEQYF. The rearrangement joins TRBV5-5 to TRBJ2-7; 8 positions match TRBD1. The CDR3 totals 15 residues. After removal of 4 bases from V and 7 bases from J, the junction contained 13 bases not matched to a gene. The germline V gene encodes CDR1 SGHKS and CDR2 YYEKEE (reference sequence).